Sequencing of this T cell receptor beta chain was carried out in a study of blood T cell repertoires in COVID-19. Germline loops: CDR1 SGHTA, CDR2 FQGNSA. V lost 5 bases, J lost 5 bases, and 8 bases stayed unmatched. The CDR3 consists of 16 residues. Produced via immunoSEQ multiplex PCR; TCRdb's table is partial and in-frame only. The sample has hundreds of thousands of clones; under 90% are singletons. This clonotype was obtained from a man in his forties or fifties who had recovered from COVID-19. The chain employs TRBV7-2 and TRBJ2-1; 11 nucleotides line up with TRBD2. What was sequenced was PBMCs or T cells enriched from blood (not recorded which). CDR3 sequence: CASSRIAGGPDNEQFF. CDR3 in DNA: TGTGCCAGCAGCCGTATAGCGGGGGGGCCCGACAATGAGCAGTTCTTC.